This TCR beta chain was documented in a study of patients and donors after allogeneic stem cell transplantation (dated by TCRdb to the early 2020s). On this clonotype itself: Its recognized antigen is unknown. No base quality information exists; no much larger clone differs at one position.

Library preparation was by RT-PCR. The reads were generated on a NextSeq 550. TCRdb's own reprocessing of the public reads used fastp at Q25 and MiXCR and kept productive beta chains. Rows are combined by CDR3 protein, so each entry shows the most common genes and DNA. This sample holds about 150,000 distinct CDR3 sequences; 37% were observed only once. The ten largest clones represent 40% to 55% of the sample. The sample comprised blood, either unsorted or a sorted T cell fraction (not recorded which). This clonotype was sampled from a human donor who was either an allogeneic HSCT recipient or a stem cell or donor lymphocyte infusion donor (not recorded which). It is not recorded whose cells these are; they may come from a transplant donor.

The CDR3 loop reads CASSSSGTGLFF. In nucleotide form, the sequence is TGTGCCAGCAGCTCATCCGGGACAGGACTGTTTTTT. The rearrangement combines TRBV5-4 with TRBJ1-4; 8 nucleotides in the junction match TRBD1. V is trimmed back by 3 bases and J by 13 bases, and the junction contains 5 bases that no gene match accounts for. The CDR3, from cysteine to phenylalanine, totals 12 residues. The entry retains the CDR3 DNA only, 36 bases that are in frame from base 1. CDR1 and CDR2 (SGHNT, YYREEE) derive from the germline V gene (reference sequence).